The present TCR beta chain was sequenced within a study of cytomegalovirus exposure and HLA in healthy donors (dated by TCRdb to 2015 to 2018). Background on the whole study: According to a later analysis, one platform produced both the 110 or so validation repertoires and the 670 or so repertoires of the first cohort. High-throughput TCR immunosequencing, statistical association of individual TCRs with disease status, and machine learning were combined to predict cytomegalovirus infection status. Along with the roughly 670-subject first cohort, a separate validation cohort of 120 different subjects was used. The study was designed to test whether signatures of past pathogen exposure could be identified by cataloging public T cell receptors. Beyond this particular receptor, the publication reports: The authors suggested that the approach could potentially be extended to other disease states and immunological phenotypes. Cytomegalovirus status was reported to be diagnosed by the classifier with high specificity and sensitivity in both the original and validation cohorts. Of the cluster scores, roughly 95% were above 0 in a later analysis, which found that TCRs clustered in the first cohort also tended to co-occur in the 95 to 150 validation repertoires. The validation cohort had no HLA typing available for a later analysis, so co-occurrence within that cohort was assessed over all 120 or so repertoires. In vitro tests confirmed that a few of the cytomegalovirus-associated TCR beta chains recognize cytomegalovirus antigens. The study listed approximately 160 TCR beta chains as associated with cytomegalovirus. Most TCR sequences were seen in very few donors, while some public TCRs were found in many individuals.

Including the terminal cysteine and phenylalanine, the CDR3 comprises 15 residues. Solely the CDR3 DNA is kept, with 45 bases framed from the first base. V was cut back by 0 bases and J by 7 bases, leaving a gap of 13 bases between them. CDR1 and CDR2 (GTSNPN, SVGIG) derive from the germline V gene (reference sequence). Library method: the immunoSEQ multiplex PCR assay. The paper's data handling went like this. To diagnose cytomegalovirus status from the catalog of TCR beta chain sequences, a statistical classification framework was built. TCRdb provides this immuneACCESS table in a form limited to in-frame rearrangements. Some clones are lacking; in checked studies, under half of them reflect an unresolved V gene, and why the rest are absent is not known. V and J calls and clone size are given by that table; D and trimming were obtained from the DNA. The sample records over 100,000 clones, approximately 91% of which are singletons. The ten top clones hold less than 2.5% of the sample.

Notes on this clone: No cognate antigen has been identified for it. No base quality values were provided; no much bigger clone lies one nucleotide off.

The donors belonged to the validation cohort of about 120 subjects, which was separate from the approximately 660-subject first cohort. The sample consisted of PBMCs. The sequence is built from TRBV30 and TRBJ1-6, with the D gene not clear enough to name. The TCR originated in a woman under 30 in good health and CMV-seronegative. The sequenced DNA is TGTGCCTGGAGTGTAATAAGTCTGGCAAATTCACCCCTCCACTTT. Translated, this is CAWSVISLANSPLHF.